These 26 T cell receptor beta chains were sequenced from one sample in a study of T cell repertoires in cytomegalovirus infection. These receptors are not linked to any known antigen. A single record per CDR3 protein comes from TCRdb applying MiXCR to the reads. The sample records roughly 990,000 distinct CDR3 sequences, approximately 30% being singletons. The sample consisted of cultured CD8+ T cells from PBMCs, taken from culture after CMV antigen stimulation. These receptors came from a human donor in good health (CMV status not recorded). Some clones in this sample may be carry-over from other donors' samples.

The CDR3 DNA follows: TGTGCCAGCAGCCATTCAGGCTCTGCCAGGGGCAATGAGCAGTTCTTC. Amino acids: CASSHSGSARGNEQFF. This rearrangement joins TRBV13 to TRBJ2-1, with D maybe TRBD1 (6 bases). The CDR3 runs 16 residues. Trimming removed 5 bases at V and 6 bases at J, with 20 bases between. Germline CDR1 and CDR2: PRHDT and FYEKMQ (reference sequence).

This clonotype was detected ten times or more. This chain links TRBV7-3 with TRBJ2-1; D gene uncertain. The CDR3 length is 15 residues. V lost 6 bases, J lost 2 bases, and 14 bases lay in between. The germline V gene has CDR1 SGHTA and CDR2 FQGTGA. The CDR3: CASSRRLPPYNEQFF. CDR3 nucleotides: TGTGCCAGCAGTCGACGTTTGCCCCCCTACAATGAGCAGTTCTTC.

This rearrangement joins TRBV2 to TRBJ2-2; a weak D match, TRBD1 (6 bases). The CDR3 runs 16 residues. Trimming left V 6 bases short and J 2 bases short, with 16 bases between. Germline V gives CDR1 SNHLY, CDR2 FYNNEI. CDR3: CASSPWGPGNTGELFF. The CDR3 nucleotides are TGTGCCAGCAGCCCATGGGGGCCTGGAAACACCGGGGAGCTGTTTTTT.

This clonotype was seen more than once but under ten times. The chain employs TRBV12-3 or TRBV12-4 and TRBJ2-1; no firm D call. CDR3 length: 12 amino acids. V lost 7 bases and J lost 7, with 11 bases in between. The CDR3 loop is CASISHTNEQFF. As DNA, the CDR3 is TGTGCCAGCATCTCGCATACTAATGAGCAGTTCTTC.

The chain is built from TRBV5-6 and TRBJ2-2; D is ambiguous. V lost 0 bases, J lost 0 bases, and 9 bases lay in between. Germline V CDR1 and CDR2: SGHDT, YYEEEE. The CDR3 runs to 16 residues. The DNA for the CDR3 is TGTGCCAGCAGCTTGGAACAGATTGCGAACACCGGGGAGCTGTTTTTT. This sequence encodes CASSLEQIANTGELFF.

The chain uses TRBV27 and TRBJ1-1, with a tentative D call TRBD1 (6 bases). Trimming took off 5 bases at V and 0 bases at J, with 19 bases between the two ends. CDR3 length: 17 residues. The germline gives CDR1 MNHEY, CDR2 SMNVEV (reference sequence). The CDR3 region has the DNA TGTGCCAGCAGTCAGGGAGGGTTCGGGGGGCTGAACACTGAAGCTTTCTTT. Translated, it gives CASSQGGFGGLNTEAFF.

The chain couples TRBV25-1 to TRBJ2-1, with TRBD1 matching over 11 bases. This CDR3 has 21 residues. Germline V gene sequence: CDR1 MGHDK, CDR2 SYGVNS. With V trimmed by 3 bases and J by 1 base, 17 bases remained unmatched. The CDR3 sequence is CASSDYRVGQGGRGSYNEQFF. CDR3 bases: TGTGCCAGCAGTGATTATAGGGTGGGACAGGGGGGAAGGGGGTCCTACAATGAGCAGTTCTTC.

Ten or more counts support this clonotype. The chain couples TRBV7-2 to TRBJ1-1; D is possibly TRBD1 (5 bases). CDR3 length: 13 amino acids. Trimming took 1 base from V and 8 from J, leaving 11 bases between them. CDR1 is SGHTA and CDR2 is FQGNSA in the germline V gene. CDR3 loop: CASSLGGNREAFF. The CDR3 nucleotides are TGTGCCAGCAGCTTAGGGGGGAATAGGGAAGCTTTCTTT.

The chain is built from TRBV27 and TRBJ1-6, with no clear D. Trimming stripped 5 bases from V and 7 bases from J, with 12 bases between. Germline lookup yields CDR1 MNHEY and CDR2 SMNVEV (reference sequence). CDR3 length: 14 amino acids. CDR3: CASSPPLSNSPLHF. CDR3 DNA: TGTGCCAGCAGTCCACCCTTGTCCAATTCACCCCTCCACTTT.

This clonotype occurred a few times. V is TRBV4-3 and J is TRBJ2-7; D perhaps matches TRBD2 (5 bases). The length of the CDR3 is 12 residues. The V end lost 4 bases, the J end lost 6 bases, and 10 bases lay between the germline ends. Germline CDR1 and CDR2: LGHNA and YSLEER. The CDR3 sequence: CASSPEGLEQYF. In nucleotides, the CDR3 is TGCGCCAGCAGCCCAGAGGGCCTCGAGCAGTACTTC.

The table lists this clonotype with a few counts. The chain joins TRBV15 to TRBJ1-2; D uncertain. Germline V gene data show CDR1 as LNHNV and CDR2 as YYDKDF (reference sequence). The V and J ends lost 1 base and 2 bases respectively, with 14 bases between them. The CDR3 is made up of 16 amino acids. CDR3 in DNA: TGTGCCACCAGCAGAGTCTCCACGGGGAGCAACTATGGCTACACCTTC. This gives the protein CATSRVSTGSNYGYTF.

The count of this clonotype is one. At one boundary the junction diverges from the germline segment, which might be a read error. J is TRBJ2-1 and V is TRBV12-3 or TRBV12-4; 8 bases line up with TRBD2. This CDR3 is built from 15 residues. CDR3 nucleotides: TGTGCCAACAGTCCCGGGACTAGTATACTTCATGAGCAGTTCTTC. Protein product: CANSPGTSILHEQFF.

This clonotype was seen a few times. The junction differs from germline at one of its ends, possibly a read error. The rearrangement links TRBV4-1 to TRBJ1-6, with no clear D. The germline V gene encodes CDR1 MGHRA and CDR2 YSYEKL. There are 15 residues in the CDR3. In nucleotides, the CDR3 is TGTGCCAGCAGCCAAGAGAGCTCCTATAATTCACCCCTCCACTTT. This sequence encodes CASSQESSYNSPLHF.

The chain is built from TRBV24-1 and TRBJ2-3; 7 bases map to TRBD1. The ends lost 4 bases at V and 8 bases at J; junction bases unmatched: 11. Germline values: CDR1 KGHDR, CDR2 SFDVKD. The CDR3 is 15 residues long. Here the CDR3 DNA reads TGTGCCACCAGTGAATCACAGGGGCCTCCCGGTACGCAGTATTTT. Its translation is CATSESQGPPGTQYF.

This chain connects TRBV3-1 to TRBJ2-2; the match to TRBD1 covers 9 bases. The CDR3 is 16 residues long. Germline trimming cut 4 bases from V and 1 base from J; bases unmatched to any gene: 4. Germline V gene sequence: CDR1 LGHDT, CDR2 YNNKEL (reference sequence). Written as DNA, the CDR3 is TGTGCCAGCAGCCCCGGACAGGGGAAGAACACCGGGGAGCTGTTTTTT. This gives the protein CASSPGQGKNTGELFF.

This clonotype was detected many times. The V call is TRBV7-2, the J call TRBJ1-5; D is uncertain. CDR1 is SGHTA, CDR2 FQGNSA, per germline. V gave up 8 bases and J gave up 3 bases, with 11 bases separating them. CDR3 length: 13 amino acids. CDR3 sequence (DNA): TGTGCCAGCGGACCCGGGGACAATCAGCCCCAGCATTTT. Protein: CASGPGDNQPQHF. Filled out from reference TRBV7-2 and TRBJ1-5, the complete variable domain reads GAGVSQSPSNKVTEKGKDVELRCDPISGHTALYWYRQSLGQGLEFLIYFQGNSAPDKSGLPSDRFSAERTGGSVSTLTIQRTQQEDSAVYLCASGPGDNQPQHFGDGTRLSIL.

J is TRBJ1-2 and V is TRBV13; no reliable D call. Trimming removed 8 bases at V and 8 bases at J, with 15 bases between. This CDR3 is built from 12 residues. Germline V gene sequence: CDR1 PRHDT, CDR2 FYEKMQ (reference sequence). CDR3 coding DNA: TGTGCCAGCGGAAGCCGTCCAGACGGCTACACCTTC. Amino acid sequence: CASGSRPDGYTF. The full variable domain, with the rest looked up from reference TRBV13 and TRBJ1-2, is AAGVIQSPRHLIKEKRETATLKCYPIPRHDTVYWYQQGPGQDPQFLISFYEKMQSDKGSIPDRFSAQQFSDYHSELNMSSLELGDSALYFCASGSRPDGYTFGSGTRLTVV.

This clonotype came up many times. J is TRBJ1-2 and V is TRBV7-9, with TRBD1 matching 7 bases. The J segment lost 4 bases and the V segment lost 5 bases, leaving 4 bases of the junction unmatched. The CDR3 has 13 amino acids. The germline V gene encodes CDR1 SEHNR and CDR2 FQNEAQ (reference sequence). CDR3 region: CASSAGTAYGYTF. DNA of the CDR3: TGTGCCAGCAGCGCCGGGACAGCCTATGGCTACACCTTC.

This chain joins TRBV6-1 and TRBJ1-1; 9 bases are a match to TRBD1. This CDR3 contains 16 residues. V lost 0 bases, J lost 3 bases, and 5 bases stayed unmatched. Germline CDR1 is MNHNS and CDR2 is SASEGT. CDR3 amino acids: CASSEAGTGTHTEAFF. In nucleotides, the CDR3 is TGTGCCAGCAGTGAAGCGGGGACAGGGACACACACTGAAGCTTTCTTT.

The chain has TRBV7-8 and TRBJ1-5, with D hard to call. CDR1 and CDR2 (germline): SGHVS, FQNEAQ. V was trimmed by 3 bases and J by 0 bases, leaving 12 bases between them. The CDR3 is 16 residues long. The CDR3 coding sequence is TGTGCCAGCAGCTTCCGGCAGAGGTATAGCAATCAGCCCCAGCATTTT. Translating gives CASSFRQRYSNQPQHF.

J is TRBJ2-7 and V is TRBV10-1; TRBD2 matches 12 bases. V shed 2 bases and J 4 bases; nucleotides not matched to a gene: 3. CDR3 length equals 15 residues. Germline V lookup: CDR1 WNHNN, CDR2 SYGVQD (reference sequence). For the CDR3, the DNA is TGCGCCAGCAGTGAGGGACTAGCGGGGCCATACGAGCAGTACTTC. Its protein is CASSEGLAGPYEQYF.

In this sample, this clonotype turned up a few times. This chain joins TRBV15 and TRBJ1-5, with 8 positions matching TRBD1. The germline V gene has CDR1 LNHNV and CDR2 YYDKDF (reference sequence). The trim removed 3 bases at V and 6 bases at J, leaving 7 bases unmatched. The CDR3 contains 15 residues. CDR3 in DNA: TGTGCCACCAGCAGGGGTACAGGGGGGAGTCAGCCCCAGCATTTT. This gives the protein CATSRGTGGSQPQHF.

V is TRBV5-4 and J is TRBJ1-2; D not resolved. Germline values: CDR1 SGHNT, CDR2 YYREEE (reference sequence). This CDR3 comprises 16 residues. V lost 3 bases and J 1 base, leaving 16 bases between the germline ends. The CDR3 loop reads CASSSQTRGFNYGYTF. The DNA for the CDR3 is TGTGCCAGCAGCTCTCAGACGCGGGGTTTTAACTATGGCTACACCTTC.

The chain has TRBV24-1 and TRBJ2-5; no definite D call. The CDR3 runs to 16 residues. Germline CDR1 reads KGHDR; CDR2 reads SFDVKD. V lost 3 bases, J lost 4 bases, and 17 bases lay in between. The DNA of the CDR3 is TGTGCCACCAGTGATGTTGTAGGATCCCCTGTAGAGACCCAGTACTTC. Protein sequence: CATSDVVGSPVETQYF.

This clonotype has a single count. The chain has TRBV3-1 and TRBJ2-3, with 10 bases fitting TRBD2. Germline V gives CDR1 LGHDT, CDR2 YNNKEL (reference sequence). The CDR3 is made up of 15 amino acids. V gave up 5 bases and J gave up 5 bases; unmatched junction bases: 7. The CDR3 nucleotides read TGTGCCAGCAGCGTCGAGCGGGGGGGCGGAGATACGCAGTATTTT. It is translated as CASSVERGGGDTQYF.

This clonotype appeared a few times. V is TRBV2 and J is TRBJ1-1; no clear D. This CDR3 spans 12 amino acids. Germline assignment: CDR1 SNHLY and CDR2 FYNNEI. The CDR3 coding sequence is TGTGCTGCAGTTTGGGGTAACACTGAAGCTTTCTTT. Translated: CAAVWGNTEAFF.